This is a list of T cell receptor beta chains from one sample in a study of shared clonotypes between healthy human individuals. Profiled with immunoSEQ multiplex PCR; TCRdb holds only in-frame clones, not every one. This table holds some 1,600,000 clones, 95% to 99% found once. Input material: naive CD4+ T cells sorted from blood. The source is a man between 25 and 39 years old in good health. The CDR3 runs from the conserved cysteine through the conserved F or W. Rows may omit the clone size; those that give it use once, few, many or a size class.

v_call,j_call,clone_size,cdr3_aa
TRBV30,TRBJ2-1,NA,CAWRSSGGTALQFF
TRBV20-1,TRBJ1-1,NA,CSASRTTEAFF
TRBV5-1,TRBJ2-1,NA,CASSPVSGSYNEQFF
TRBV7-9,TRBJ2-7,NA,CASSLLAGYEQYF
TRBV5-1,TRBJ2-5,NA,CASSPGTPLQETQYF
TRBV7-8,TRBJ2-2,NA,CASSLGNSNTGELFF
TRBV5-6,TRBJ1-2,NA,CASSYTRTGGAGGYTF
TRBV6-5,TRBJ1-4,NA,CASSYLVDEKLFF
TRBV6-6,TRBJ1-1,once,CASSYLEAFF
TRBV6-4,TRBJ1-2,NA,CASSDAGTGVRSNYGYTF
TRBV11-2,TRBJ2-2,NA,CASSLGDQRRSYRVGELFF
TRBV11-2,TRBJ2-2,NA,CASSSRRGTGELFF
TRBV21-1,TRBJ2-7,NA,CASSRGGGTLFYEQYF
TRBV29-1,TRBJ2-5,NA,CSVGLTQETQYF
TRBV6-1,TRBJ1-2,once,CASSDVQTYGYTF
TRBV30,TRBJ1-4,NA,CAWHRTVNEKLFF
TRBV19,TRBJ1-1,NA,CASSPLFGRVVSAEAFF
TRBV7-2,TRBJ1-4,NA,CASSLGLYEKLFF
TRBV29-1,TRBJ1-1,NA,CSVRDTMNTEAFF
TRBV7-6,TRBJ2-7,NA,CASSPGPSYEQYF
TRBV9,TRBJ1-5,NA,CASSHPPDRGSNQPQHF
TRBV10-3,TRBJ2-1,NA,CAISESMAYNEQFF
TRBV4-3,TRBJ2-6,NA,CASSRRRSSGANVLTF
TRBV28,TRBJ2-1,NA,CASSLVTLGANEQFF
TRBV5-8,TRBJ1-3,NA,CASSLGRYSGNTIYF
TRBV30,TRBJ1-2,NA,CAWSGRGKSNYGYTF
TRBV5-1,TRBJ2-7,NA,CASSSQGGVSTYEQYF
TRBV6-6,TRBJ2-7,NA,CASSYLQGIYEQYF
TRBV10-1,TRBJ1-1,NA,CASRRDGDTEAFF
TRBV29-1,TRBJ1-4,NA,CSASPGGGTNEKLFF
TRBV4-3,TRBJ2-7,NA,CASSQDISEFYEQYF
TRBV2,TRBJ2-3,NA,CASSEAARFMYF
TRBV25-1,TRBJ2-7,NA,CASSTSLGGRSYEQYF
TRBV27,TRBJ2-7,NA,CASSLEDFYEQYF
TRBV10-3,TRBJ1-5,NA,CAISESGAFLRQPQHF
TRBV7-3,TRBJ2-1,NA,CASSSLAGGRDEQFF
TRBV18,TRBJ2-7,NA,CASSPPGRQSYEQYF
TRBV23-1,TRBJ2-7,NA,CASSQPDRPSYEQYF
TRBV6-5,TRBJ1-5,NA,CASSYAGNHNQPQHF
TRBV9,TRBJ2-1,NA,CASSVDWTSGYNEQFF
TRBV10-1,TRBJ2-1,NA,CASSFSLAGYNEQFF
TRBV11-2,TRBJ2-7,NA,CASRQTGFEQYF
TRBV9,TRBJ2-2,NA,CASSIRPKLNTGELFF
TRBV10-2,TRBJ2-7,NA,CASAGTREYEQYF
TRBV18,TRBJ1-1,NA,CASSPLGTGGMNTEAFF
TRBV27,TRBJ2-2,NA,CASSEDREAANTGELFF
TRBV4-3,TRBJ1-1,once,CASSRGVGGLAEAFF
TRBV19,TRBJ2-5,NA,CASSMDRLAGEGETQYF
TRBV5-7,TRBJ2-6,NA,CASSLSLSGANVLTF
TRBV7-2,TRBJ1-5,NA,CASSLEPGRPQHF